The entry that follows covers one TCR beta chain sequence. Antigen unknown. The data derive from a study of T cells after posttransplantation cyclophosphamide. Broader study findings: Later post-transplant blood repertoires were often dominated by donor CD8+ memory clones. Tissue-infiltrating T cells from skin or gut overlapped little with blood T cells. TRB clonality was highly associated with recipient CMV seropositivity and reactivation.

Trimming took 5 bases from V and 1 from J, leaving 15 bases between them. The CDR3 sequence is 15 residues long. The V gene's germline CDR1 is MDHEN and CDR2 SYDVKM. Controls had myeloablative marrow grafts with methotrexate and calcineurin inhibitor, sampled at 1 year. Profiled with immunoSEQ multiplex PCR; TCRdb holds only in-frame clones, not every one. Here the sample spans just over 15,000 clones, approximately 84% being singletons. The TCR was taken from a male patient in his late teens or twenties who received an allogeneic stem cell transplant from a related donor, was CMV-positive, and had no GVHD. Some T cells may originate from the graft donor. Sample: PBMCs, taken 371 days after allogeneic stem cell transplant with calcineurin inhibitor and methotrexate. V is TRBV28 and J is TRBJ2-7; D remains ambiguous. The DNA of the CDR3 is TGTGCCAGCAGTGCGGCGAGCGCGACTTCCTACGAGCAGTACTTC. This codes for CASSAASATSYEQYF.